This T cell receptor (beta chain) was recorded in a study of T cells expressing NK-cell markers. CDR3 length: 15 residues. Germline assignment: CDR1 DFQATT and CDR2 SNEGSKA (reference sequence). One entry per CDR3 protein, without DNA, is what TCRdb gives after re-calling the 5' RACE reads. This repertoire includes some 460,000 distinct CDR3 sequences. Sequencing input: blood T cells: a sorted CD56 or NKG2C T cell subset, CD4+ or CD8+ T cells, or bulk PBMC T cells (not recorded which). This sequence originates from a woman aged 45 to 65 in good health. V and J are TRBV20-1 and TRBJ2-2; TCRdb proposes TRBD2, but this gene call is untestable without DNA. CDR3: CSASTGTLYTGELFF.